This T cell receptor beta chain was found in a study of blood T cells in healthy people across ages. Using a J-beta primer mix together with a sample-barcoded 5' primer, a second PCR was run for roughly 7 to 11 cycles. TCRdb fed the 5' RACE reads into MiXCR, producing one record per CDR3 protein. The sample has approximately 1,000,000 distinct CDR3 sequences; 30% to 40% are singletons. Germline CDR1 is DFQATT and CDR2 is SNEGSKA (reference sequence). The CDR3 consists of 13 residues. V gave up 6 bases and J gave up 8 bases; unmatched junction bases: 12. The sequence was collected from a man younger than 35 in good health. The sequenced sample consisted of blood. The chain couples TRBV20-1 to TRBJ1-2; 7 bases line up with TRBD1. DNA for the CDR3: TGCAGTGCAAGAAAAACAGGGGTCGAAGGCTACACCTTC. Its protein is CSARKTGVEGYTF.